A selection of T cell receptor beta chains follows, all from one sample in a study of blood T cell repertoires in COVID-19. Repertoires were generated with immunoSEQ multiplex PCR, while TCRdb's copy carries only in-frame clones and drops some. The table records about 310,000 clones, around 87% of them present only once. The sequenced material came from peripheral blood. These receptors originate from a woman between 40 and 55 years old with COVID-19, enrolled during active disease. Both conserved end residues are part of each CDR3. The order of the fields is D gene, J gene, V gene, CDR3 protein. D genes are given only for firm matches.

d_gene: TRBD2
j_gene: TRBJ2-1
v_gene: TRBV7-2
CDR3aa: CASSPGLAYNEQFF

d_gene: -
j_gene: TRBJ1-4
v_gene: TRBV25-1
CDR3aa: CASSLKQGKLFF

d_gene: -
j_gene: TRBJ2-2
v_gene: TRBV19
CDR3aa: CASSMQVPGGTGELFF

d_gene: -
j_gene: TRBJ2-5
v_gene: TRBV27
CDR3aa: CASSAGRGETQYF

d_gene: TRBD1
j_gene: TRBJ2-1
v_gene: TRBV7-3
CDR3aa: CASSVRQGTMVNEQFF

d_gene: TRBD1
j_gene: TRBJ1-2
v_gene: TRBV10-3
CDR3aa: CANKGQGGGYTF

d_gene: -
j_gene: TRBJ1-5
v_gene: TRBV28
CDR3aa: CASRGGRRNQPQHF

d_gene: TRBD1
j_gene: TRBJ1-1
v_gene: TRBV6-2/TRBV6-3
CDR3aa: CASSYSTGEGTEAFF

d_gene: TRBD2
j_gene: TRBJ2-7
v_gene: TRBV5-8
CDR3aa: CASSLLAGGPDEQYF

d_gene: -
j_gene: TRBJ1-1
v_gene: TRBV7-8
CDR3aa: CASSEGLNTEAFF

d_gene: -
j_gene: TRBJ1-4
v_gene: TRBV6-4
CDR3aa: CASSPDRSPGKLFF

d_gene: -
j_gene: TRBJ1-1
v_gene: TRBV7-2
CDR3aa: CATKTAMNTEAFF